The rows below give T cell receptor beta chains drawn from one sample of a study of T cell responses to AZD1222 COVID-19 vaccine. Repertoires were generated with immunoSEQ multiplex PCR, while TCRdb's copy carries only in-frame clones and drops some. The data contain some 190,000 clones, 85% to 90% of them singletons. The material sequenced was peripheral blood, taken on day 0 of AZD1222 vaccination. These receptors were collected from an adult in good health. Each CDR3 is given with its conserved first and last residue. Each record gives: clone size, CDR3 length, D gene, J gene, V gene, CDR3 DNA, CDR3 protein. A D gene is named only where the DNA matches it firmly. Clone size is given for some rows only: seen once, a few or many times, or a class if the clone is expanded.

clone_size: once; cdr3_length: 12; d_call: NA; j_call: TRBJ1-1; v_call: TRBV6-5; cdr3_nt: TGTGCCAGCGTAGGAGGGGACGCTGAAGCTTTCTTT; cdr3_aa: CASVGGDAEAFF
clone_size: NA; cdr3_length: 16; d_call: NA; j_call: TRBJ2-4; v_call: TRBV4-2; cdr3_nt: TGTGCCAGCAGCCAAGATGTGGCAGAACCCCAAAACATTCAGTACTTC; cdr3_aa: CASSQDVAEPQNIQYF
clone_size: NA; cdr3_length: 12; d_call: NA; j_call: TRBJ2-7; v_call: TRBV12-3/TRBV12-4; cdr3_nt: TGTGCCAGCAGCCTGAGAGGCTACGAGCAGTACTTC; cdr3_aa: CASSLRGYEQYF
clone_size: NA; cdr3_length: 16; d_call: TRBD1; j_call: TRBJ1-1; v_call: TRBV5-4; cdr3_nt: TGTGCCAGCAGCGCAGACAGGGTCCTCATGAACACTGAAGCTTTCTTT; cdr3_aa: CASSADRVLMNTEAFF
clone_size: once; cdr3_length: 13; d_call: NA; j_call: TRBJ2-5; v_call: TRBV12-5; cdr3_nt: TGTGCTAGTGGTTTGGGCCGCGGAGAGACCCAGTACTTC; cdr3_aa: CASGLGRGETQYF
clone_size: NA; cdr3_length: 13; d_call: NA; j_call: TRBJ2-2; v_call: TRBV13; cdr3_nt: TGTGCCAGCAGCTTAGCCCTAACCGGGGAGCTGTTTTTT; cdr3_aa: CASSLALTGELFF
clone_size: NA; cdr3_length: 15; d_call: TRBD2; j_call: TRBJ2-1; v_call: TRBV7-3; cdr3_nt: TGTGCCAGCAGCTGGAGCGGGGGGGCGGAGAATGAGCAGTTCTTC; cdr3_aa: CASSWSGGAENEQFF
clone_size: NA; cdr3_length: 15; d_call: NA; j_call: TRBJ1-2; v_call: TRBV6-5; cdr3_nt: TGTGCCAGCAGTTACTCTTCCGTCCTGCTGCGTGGCTACACCTTC; cdr3_aa: CASSYSSVLLRGYTF
clone_size: NA; cdr3_length: 13; d_call: NA; j_call: TRBJ1-2; v_call: TRBV7-2; cdr3_nt: TGTGCCAGCAGTATAAGGGATGACTATGGCTACACCTTC; cdr3_aa: CASSIRDDYGYTF
clone_size: NA; cdr3_length: 17; d_call: TRBD1; j_call: TRBJ1-1; v_call: TRBV7-2; cdr3_nt: TGTGCCAGCAGCTTAGCGGCGGGACAGCCACTGAACACTGAAGCTTTCTTT; cdr3_aa: CASSLAAGQPLNTEAFF
clone_size: NA; cdr3_length: 14; d_call: TRBD1; j_call: TRBJ1-2; v_call: TRBV6-5; cdr3_nt: TGTGCCAGCAGTCCTGGACAGGGGGTTTATGGCTACACCTTC; cdr3_aa: CASSPGQGVYGYTF
clone_size: NA; cdr3_length: 18; d_call: NA; j_call: TRBJ2-1; v_call: TRBV5-4; cdr3_nt: TGTGCCAGCAGCTTCCGCCGTTTTGATGGGCGGTTGGACAATGAGCAGTTCTTC; cdr3_aa: CASSFRRFDGRLDNEQFF
clone_size: NA; cdr3_length: 17; d_call: NA; j_call: TRBJ2-3; v_call: TRBV6-4; cdr3_nt: TGTGCCAGCAGTGGAGGAAAGGTTGCGGGGAGCACAGATACGCAGTATTTT; cdr3_aa: CASSGGKVAGSTDTQYF
clone_size: NA; cdr3_length: 15; d_call: TRBD1; j_call: TRBJ1-1; v_call: TRBV7-9; cdr3_nt: TGTGCCAGCAGCTTAGTAGGGGGCCGGAACACTGAAGCTTTCTTT; cdr3_aa: CASSLVGGRNTEAFF
clone_size: once; cdr3_length: 15; d_call: TRBD2; j_call: TRBJ2-3; v_call: TRBV7-2; cdr3_nt: TGTGCCAGCATGCGGACTAGCGGCCGCACAGATACGCAGTATTTT; cdr3_aa: CASMRTSGRTDTQYF
clone_size: NA; cdr3_length: 15; d_call: NA; j_call: TRBJ2-2; v_call: TRBV5-1; cdr3_nt: TGCGCCAGCAGGAAAGACGGACCGAACACCGGGGAGCTGTTTTTT; cdr3_aa: CASRKDGPNTGELFF
clone_size: NA; cdr3_length: 16; d_call: NA; j_call: TRBJ2-1; v_call: TRBV23-1; cdr3_nt: TGCGCCAGCAGTCACCCCGGTGCACAGGGTTTGAATGAGCAGTTCTTC; cdr3_aa: CASSHPGAQGLNEQFF
clone_size: NA; cdr3_length: 13; d_call: NA; j_call: TRBJ1-1; v_call: TRBV7-2; cdr3_nt: TGTGCCAGCAGCTTGTCCTATTACGCTGAAGCTTTCTTT; cdr3_aa: CASSLSYYAEAFF
clone_size: NA; cdr3_length: 14; d_call: NA; j_call: TRBJ2-3; v_call: TRBV9; cdr3_nt: TGTGCCAGCAGCGTAGAGGGGGACACAGATACGCAGTATTTT; cdr3_aa: CASSVEGDTDTQYF
clone_size: NA; cdr3_length: 18; d_call: NA; j_call: TRBJ2-3; v_call: TRBV11-2; cdr3_nt: TGTGCCAGCAGCTTAGTAGGAGGGGGAGCCAGGGTCACAGATACGCAGTATTTT; cdr3_aa: CASSLVGGGARVTDTQYF
clone_size: NA; cdr3_length: 15; d_call: NA; j_call: TRBJ1-5; v_call: TRBV19; cdr3_nt: TGTGCCAGTAGTACGTCTGGTACTAGCAATCAGCCCCAGCATTTT; cdr3_aa: CASSTSGTSNQPQHF
clone_size: NA; cdr3_length: 14; d_call: NA; j_call: TRBJ2-7; v_call: TRBV9; cdr3_nt: TGTGCCAGCAGCGAGGACGGCGGACGCTACGAGCAGTACTTC; cdr3_aa: CASSEDGGRYEQYF
clone_size: NA; cdr3_length: 18; d_call: NA; j_call: TRBJ2-2; v_call: TRBV24-1; cdr3_nt: TGTGCCACCAGTGATTCCCGGGGCCCCTGGGCACGAGTCGGGGAGCTGTTTTTT; cdr3_aa: CATSDSRGPWARVGELFF
clone_size: NA; cdr3_length: 15; d_call: NA; j_call: TRBJ1-6; v_call: TRBV13; cdr3_nt: TGTGCCAGCAGCTTAGTTGGCTCCTATAATTCACCCCTCCACTTT; cdr3_aa: CASSLVGSYNSPLHF
clone_size: few; cdr3_length: 15; d_call: NA; j_call: TRBJ2-3; v_call: TRBV6-6; cdr3_nt: TGTGCCAGCAGTTGGACGAGAGGGGGCACAGATACGCAGTATTTT; cdr3_aa: CASSWTRGGTDTQYF
clone_size: NA; cdr3_length: 16; d_call: NA; j_call: TRBJ1-6; v_call: TRBV5-8; cdr3_nt: TGTGCCAGCAGCTTATTCTCCACAGCCAGTAATTCACCCCTCCACTTT; cdr3_aa: CASSLFSTASNSPLHF
clone_size: NA; cdr3_length: 16; d_call: TRBD2; j_call: TRBJ2-3; v_call: TRBV6-1; cdr3_nt: TGTGCCAGCAGTGCCCCCCGGGGGGGGGCCAGGGATACGCAGTATTTT; cdr3_aa: CASSAPRGGARDTQYF
clone_size: NA; cdr3_length: 14; d_call: NA; j_call: TRBJ1-4; v_call: TRBV7-8; cdr3_nt: TGTGCCAGCAGCCGAGTAGCAACTAATGAAAAACTGTTTTTT; cdr3_aa: CASSRVATNEKLFF
clone_size: NA; cdr3_length: 14; d_call: TRBD2; j_call: TRBJ2-2; v_call: TRBV6-2/TRBV6-3; cdr3_nt: TGTGCCAGCAGCTCCATCGGGGGGGCCGGGGAGCTGTTTTTT; cdr3_aa: CASSSIGGAGELFF
clone_size: NA; cdr3_length: 17; d_call: NA; j_call: TRBJ2-6; v_call: TRBV5-4; cdr3_nt: TGTGCCAGCAGCGGTCAAGACGGGTACTCTGGGGCCAACGTCCTGACTTTC; cdr3_aa: CASSGQDGYSGANVLTF
clone_size: NA; cdr3_length: 11; d_call: NA; j_call: TRBJ2-2; v_call: TRBV3-1/TRBV3-2; cdr3_nt: TGTGCCAGCAGCCAGAGCGGGGAGCTGTTTTTT; cdr3_aa: CASSQSGELFF
clone_size: NA; cdr3_length: 16; d_call: TRBD1; j_call: TRBJ1-1; v_call: TRBV19; cdr3_nt: TGTGCCAGTAGTATAGTAGGGGAGGGGGCGAACACTGAAGCTTTCTTT; cdr3_aa: CASSIVGEGANTEAFF
clone_size: NA; cdr3_length: 15; d_call: NA; j_call: TRBJ1-2; v_call: TRBV19; cdr3_nt: TGTGCCAGTAGTATTGGGGCACCCGGGGTTCGTGGCTACACCTTC; cdr3_aa: CASSIGAPGVRGYTF
clone_size: NA; cdr3_length: 15; d_call: TRBD1; j_call: TRBJ2-1; v_call: TRBV7-9; cdr3_nt: TGTGCCAGCAGCTTAGCCAGGGGGACCCACAATGAGCAGTTCTTC; cdr3_aa: CASSLARGTHNEQFF
clone_size: NA; cdr3_length: 16; d_call: NA; j_call: TRBJ1-5; v_call: TRBV21-1; cdr3_nt: TGTGCCAGCAGCAAAGCCGGGACAGGGGGCAGCCAGCCCCAGCATTTT; cdr3_aa: CASSKAGTGGSQPQHF
clone_size: NA; cdr3_length: 13; d_call: NA; j_call: TRBJ1-5; v_call: TRBV12-3/TRBV12-4; cdr3_nt: TGTGCCAGCAGTCCCCTACAGGACAGCCCCCAGCATTTT; cdr3_aa: CASSPLQDSPQHF
clone_size: NA; cdr3_length: 16; d_call: NA; j_call: TRBJ2-1; v_call: TRBV19; cdr3_nt: TGTGCCAGTAGAACCCCAGGGCATCACTCCTACAATGAGCAGTTCTTC; cdr3_aa: CASRTPGHHSYNEQFF
clone_size: NA; cdr3_length: 14; d_call: NA; j_call: TRBJ1-6; v_call: TRBV19; cdr3_nt: TGTGCCAGTAGTCATGACTGGGCGGATTCACCCCTCCACTTT; cdr3_aa: CASSHDWADSPLHF
clone_size: NA; cdr3_length: 17; d_call: TRBD1; j_call: TRBJ1-6; v_call: TRBV3-1/TRBV3-2; cdr3_nt: TGTGCCAGCAGCCAGCACCGGGACAGGGCAAATCATTCACCCCTCCACTTT; cdr3_aa: CASSQHRDRANHSPLHF